This TCR beta chain was observed in a study of shared clonotypes between healthy human individuals. General observations from the study: Against clonotypes common to all four donors, non-shared ones had lower generation probabilities.

CD8 cells classed as naive were CD45RO-negative and positively selected for CCR7, excluding terminally differentiated effector memory CD45RA+ cells. Some clones are missing from TCRdb's copy, which holds only in-frame ones; the method was immunoSEQ multiplex PCR. The data hold about 2 million clones, with about 95% observed a single time. The germline V gene has CDR1 MNHEY and CDR2 SVGAGI. The CDR3 has 13 residues. V lost 6 bases to trimming and J lost 2 bases, with 9 bases between them. As for this clone: The antigen is unknown.

The chain uses TRBV6-5 and TRBJ2-3, with a tentative D call TRBD1 (5 bases). Sequenced sample: naive CD8+ T cells sorted from blood. The origin of this receptor is a man between 18 and 29 years old in good health. The CDR3 here is CASSGQITDTQYF. CDR3 nucleotides: TGTGCCAGCAGCGGACAAATCACAGATACGCAGTATTTT.